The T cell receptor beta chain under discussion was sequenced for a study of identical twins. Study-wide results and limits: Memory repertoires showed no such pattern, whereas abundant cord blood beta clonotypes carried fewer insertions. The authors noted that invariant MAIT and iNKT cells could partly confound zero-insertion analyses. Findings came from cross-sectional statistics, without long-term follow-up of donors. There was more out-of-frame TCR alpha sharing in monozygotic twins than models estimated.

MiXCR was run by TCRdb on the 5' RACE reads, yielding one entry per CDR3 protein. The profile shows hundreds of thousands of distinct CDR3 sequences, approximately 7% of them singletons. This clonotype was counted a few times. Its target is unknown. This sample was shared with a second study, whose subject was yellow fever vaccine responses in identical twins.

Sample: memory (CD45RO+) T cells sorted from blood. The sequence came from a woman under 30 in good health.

The CDR3 reads CASRFGDTEAFF. The CDR3, as DNA: TGTGCCAGCAGGTTTGGAGACACTGAAGCTTTCTTT. The genes are TRBV27 and TRBJ1-1; D call uncertain. Trimming removed 6 bases from V and 3 bases from J, with 8 bases in between. Per the germline V gene, CDR1 is MNHEY and CDR2 is SMNVEV (reference sequence). The CDR3 runs 12 residues.